Listed here are 30 T cell receptor beta chains from one sample, sequenced in a study of cytomegalovirus exposure and HLA in healthy donors. Here immunoSEQ multiplex PCR was the method, and the copy in TCRdb shows in-frame clones only, minus some. The sample contains 90,000 to 100,000 clones, around 93% of which appear only once. The specimen sequenced was PBMCs. These TCRs come from a woman aged 25 to 39 in good health and CMV-seropositive.

This chain joins TRBV27 and TRBJ1-2; TRBD1 aligns across 7 bases. The CDR3 has 18 amino acids. Germline V lookup: CDR1 MNHEY, CDR2 SMNVEV (reference sequence). J was trimmed by 9 bases and V by 6 bases; bases with no gene match: 25. In DNA, the CDR3 is TGTGCCAGCAGCCCTACCAGGGGGTCCGGCGGCTTTGATAGCCGCTACACCTTC. Translation: CASSPTRGSGGFDSRYTF.

The chain combines TRBV7-8 with TRBJ2-7; possibly TRBD2 for D (6 bases). CDR1 is SGHVS and CDR2 is FQNEAQ in the germline V gene. V was cut by 5 bases and J by 3 bases, with 14 bases left in between. The CDR3 consists of 14 residues. The CDR3 nucleotides are TGTGCCAGCAGCGTCTTAGCGGAGGTCTACGAGCAGTACTTC. It encodes CASSVLAEVYEQYF. Drawing the rest from reference TRBV7-8 and TRBJ2-7, the complete variable domain is GAGVSQSPRYKVAKRGQDVALRCDPISGHVSLFWYQQALGQGPEFLTYFQNEAQLDKSGLPSDRFFAERPEGSVSTLKIQRTQQEDSAVYLCASSVLAEVYEQYFGPGTRLTVT.

The chain joins TRBV27 to TRBJ2-3, with 7 bases that match TRBD2. Trimming cost V 2 bases and J 6 bases; bases outside gene matches: 17. The germline V gene encodes CDR1 MNHEY and CDR2 SMNVEV (reference sequence). This CDR3 region has 18 residues. The CDR3 DNA reads as TGTGCCAGCAGTTTAGTAGGGGCTAGCGGACTAAGGTGGGATACGCAGTATTTT. It translates to CASSLVGASGLRWDTQYF.

The rearrangement joins TRBV29-1 to TRBJ2-7, with 7 bases lining up with TRBD1. Germline V lookup: CDR1 SQVTM, CDR2 ANQGSEA. This CDR3 region has 13 residues. After removal of 6 bases from V and 0 bases from J, the junction contained 5 bases not matched to a gene. Here the CDR3 reads CSVLTGSSYEQYF. The CDR3, as DNA: TGCAGCGTACTGACAGGGAGCTCCTACGAGCAGTACTTC.

This chain uses TRBV4-3 with TRBJ2-7; no firm D call. The CDR3 extends over 14 amino acids. V was pared by 1 base and J by 0 bases, with 7 bases between. Germline CDR1 and CDR2: LGHNA and YSLEER. CDR3 residues: CASSQAGLSYEQYF. For the CDR3, the DNA is TGCGCCAGCAGCCAAGCAGGCCTCTCCTACGAGCAGTACTTC.

The rearrangement joins TRBV10-2 to TRBJ2-2, with 11 bases matching TRBD2. CDR3 length: 15 amino acids. J was trimmed by 6 bases and V by 6 bases; bases with no gene match: 6. Germline V lookup: CDR1 WSHSY, CDR2 SAAADI. CDR3 bases: TGCGCCAGCAGACTAGCGGGAGCCGGTCCCGGGGAGCTGTTTTTT. Translating it yields CASRLAGAGPGELFF.

This chain connects TRBV6-5 to TRBJ2-4; TRBD1 aligns across 8 bases. Germline V gene lookup returns CDR1 MNHEY and CDR2 SVGAGI. V lost 6 bases and J lost 4; bases outside the gene matches: 5. The CDR3 runs to 14 residues. CDR3 coding DNA: TGTGCCAGCAGCGGACAGGGTCGGAAAAACATTCAGTACTTC. Protein: CASSGQGRKNIQYF.

The chain joins TRBV2 to TRBJ2-5, with 10 positions matching TRBD1. J lost 4 bases, V lost 6 bases, and 11 bases had no gene match. This CDR3 is 16 amino acids long. CDR1 is SNHLY, CDR2 FYNNEI, per germline. The CDR3 region has the DNA TGTGCCAGCAGCGGTGGGGACAGGGGATTACGAGAGACCCAGTACTTC. Translated: CASSGGDRGLRETQYF.

This chain links TRBV10-3 with TRBJ2-1; 7 bases are shared with TRBD2. V lost 10 bases to trimming and J lost 7 bases; unmatched junction nucleotides: 7. The length of the CDR3 is 12 residues. The V gene's germline CDR1 is ENHRY and CDR2 SYGVKD. Here the CDR3 DNA reads TGTGCCACTCGGGACTATCAGAATGAGCAGTTCTTC. This codes for CATRDYQNEQFF.

In its sample, this clone was seen once. The chain carries TRBV5-5 and TRBJ1-3, with D perhaps matching TRBD1 (5 bases). The CDR3 is 13 residues long. Germline lookup yields CDR1 SGHKS and CDR2 YYEKEE (reference sequence). The V end lost 4 bases, the J end lost 2 bases, and 7 bases lay between the germline ends. CDR3 loop: CASSMTAGNTIYF. The DNA for the CDR3 is TGTGCCAGCAGCATGACAGCTGGAAACACCATATATTTT.

The CDR3 loop reads CAISSPDSLREKLFF. DNA of the CDR3: TGTGCCATCAGTTCCCCAGACAGCCTCCGGGAAAAACTGTTTTTT. This rearrangement joins TRBV10-3 to TRBJ1-4; D perhaps matches TRBD1 (5 bases). This CDR3 has 15 amino acids. V lost 5 bases and J lost 8, with 18 bases in between. Germline values: CDR1 ENHRY, CDR2 SYGVKD.

The chain recombines TRBV28 with TRBJ2-1; 8 bases agree with TRBD2. The ends lost 2 bases at V and 10 bases at J; junction bases unmatched: 7. In germline, CDR1 is MDHEN, CDR2 SYDVKM. The CDR3 has 14 residues. CDR3 nucleotide sequence: TGTGCCAGCAGTTTAGGCGGACTAGCAGGGGAGCAGTTCTTC. This codes for CASSLGGLAGEQFF.

The chain employs TRBV7-3 and TRBJ1-2; D gene ambiguous. Between the trimmed V and J ends, which lost 0 bases and 0 bases, there was a span of 5 bases. The germline V gene has CDR1 SGHTA and CDR2 FQGTGA. The CDR3 consists of 14 residues. The DNA of the CDR3 is TGTGCCAGCAGCTTAACCCCATCTAACTATGGCTACACCTTC. It translates to CASSLTPSNYGYTF. The entire variable domain, with the rest obtained from reference TRBV7-3 and TRBJ1-2, is as follows: GAGVSQTPSNKVTEKGKYVELRCDPISGHTALYWYRQSLGQGPEFLIYFQGTGAADDSGLPNDRFFAVRPEGSVSTLKIQRTERGDSAVYLCASSLTPSNYGYTFGSGTRLTVV.

The rearrangement joins TRBV28 to TRBJ2-3; tentatively, D is TRBD2 (5 bases). V was pared by 7 bases and J by 0 bases, with 14 bases between. Looked up from germline, CDR1 is MDHEN and CDR2 is SYDVKM. The CDR3 extends over 15 amino acids. In nucleotides, the CDR3 is TGTGCCAGCAATTCCAGGACTTCTAGCACAGATACGCAGTATTTT. This codes for CASNSRTSSTDTQYF.

This sequence joins TRBV28 and TRBJ2-7, with 10 positions matching TRBD1. Germline CDR1 MDHEN, CDR2 SYDVKM. This CDR3 region has 13 residues. The junction had 7 bases not matched to a gene; V was cut back by 7 bases and J by 7 bases. DNA of the CDR3: TGTGCCAGCACGAGACAGGGGGCTGGAGAGCAGTACTTC. Its protein is CASTRQGAGEQYF.

The genes are TRBV6-6 and TRBJ2-7, with 7 nucleotides matching TRBD2. Germline CDR1 and CDR2: MNHNY and SVGAGI (reference sequence). CDR3 length equals 15 residues. The V segment lost 0 bases and the J segment 2 bases; nucleotides outside the gene matches: 4. This CDR3 reads CASSYSTSATYEQYF. The CDR3 DNA is TGTGCCAGCAGTTACTCAACTAGCGCGACCTACGAGCAGTACTTC.

This sequence joins TRBV5-1 and TRBJ2-1; TRBD2 matches 9 bases. V lost 3 bases and J lost 10; bases outside the gene matches: 8. Germline V gives CDR1 SGHRS, CDR2 YFSETQ. There are 14 residues in the CDR3. The CDR3 protein is CASSSRLAGQEQFF. CDR3 coding DNA: TGCGCCAGCAGCTCCCGGCTAGCGGGACAGGAGCAGTTCTTC.

The chain uses TRBV7-2 and TRBJ1-4, with 9 bases fitting TRBD1. CDR3 length: 15 residues. J gave up 8 bases and V 5 bases, and 9 bases lay outside the gene matches. From germline, CDR1 is SGHTA and CDR2 FQGNSA. The CDR3 DNA reads TGTGCCAGCAGCCGGATCCCGACAGGGGGAGAAAAACTGTTTTTT. Its protein product is CASSRIPTGGEKLFF. Combining the CDR3 with reference TRBV7-2 and TRBJ1-4 gives the whole variable domain GAGVSQSPSNKVTEKGKDVELRCDPISGHTALYWYRQSLGQGLEFLIYFQGNSAPDKSGLPSDRFSAERTGGSVSTLTIQRTQQEDSAVYLCASSRIPTGGEKLFFGSGTQLSVL.

The chain uses TRBV10-3 and TRBJ2-1; D is perhaps TRBD2 (5 bases). The germline CDR1 and CDR2 sequences are ENHRY and SYGVKD. The CDR3 consists of 12 residues. The V end was cut by 7 bases, the J end by 5 bases, with 9 bases between. CDR3 residues: CAITSPNNEQFF. In DNA, the CDR3 is TGTGCCATCACTAGCCCTAACAATGAGCAGTTCTTC.

This clone was seen only once. The chain's CDR3 is CASTPGDSGTDTQYF. The CDR3 bases are TGTGCCAGCACCCCCGGAGATAGCGGCACAGATACGCAGTATTTT. The chain carries TRBV5-4 and TRBJ2-3; D is possibly TRBD2 (5 bases). Trimming left V 6 bases short and J 1 base short, with 15 bases between. In germline, CDR1 is SGHNT, CDR2 YYREEE (reference sequence). This CDR3 spans 15 amino acids.

The chain uses TRBV27 and TRBJ2-4; 7 positions match TRBD2. This CDR3 has 16 residues. CDR1 and CDR2 (germline): MNHEY, SMNVEV (reference sequence). The V and J ends lost 4 bases and 6 bases, in that order; junction bases with no gene match: 12. CDR3 residues: CASSSHHLAGVNIQYF. The CDR3 bases are TGTGCCAGCAGTTCCCATCACCTTGCGGGAGTAAACATTCAGTACTTC.

The rearrangement uses TRBV9 and TRBJ2-1; 10 bases fit TRBD2. V lost 7 bases, J lost 4 bases, and 8 bases stayed unmatched. Germline CDR1 is SGDLS and CDR2 is YYNGEE. This CDR3 comprises 15 residues. As DNA, the CDR3 is TGTGCCAGCGGACCCGGACTAGCGGAGTACAATGAGCAGTTCTTC. Translating gives CASGPGLAEYNEQFF.

The V gene is TRBV29-1, the J gene TRBJ2-5; 11 nucleotides agree with TRBD1. There are 13 residues in the CDR3. V trimming: 6 bases; J trimming: 4 bases; junction bases outside the gene matches: 4. Germline CDR1 is SQVTM and CDR2 is ANQGSEA. CDR3 DNA sequence: TGCAGCGTGGCCGGGACAGGGGGAGAGACCCAGTACTTC. This gives the protein CSVAGTGGETQYF.

The chain couples TRBV7-9 to TRBJ2-1; 8 nucleotides line up with TRBD2. Per the germline V gene, CDR1 is SEHNR and CDR2 is FQNEAQ (reference sequence). The V gene end was trimmed by 10 bases and the J gene end by 0 bases; junction bases not matched to a gene: 17. The CDR3 is 18 residues long. Written as DNA, the CDR3 is TGTGCCATCCTCCAGGGGAGACTAGCGCCGAGCTCCTACAATGAGCAGTTCTTC. Its protein is CAILQGRLAPSSYNEQFF.

The rearrangement uses TRBV5-1 and TRBJ2-1; 10 nucleotides agree with TRBD2. J lost 1 base, V lost 5 bases, and 3 bases had no gene match. Per germline, CDR1 SGHRS and CDR2 YFSETQ. The CDR3 totals 15 residues. DNA of the CDR3: TGCGCCAGCAGGGTAGCGGGAGGTTCCTACAATGAGCAGTTCTTC. Translating it yields CASRVAGGSYNEQFF.

This clone has a single count. The gene calls are TRBV27 and TRBJ2-1, with TRBD2 matching over 8 bases. Trimming cost V 6 bases and J 6 bases; bases outside gene matches: 7. The CDR3 loop spans 14 amino acids. Germline V CDR1 and CDR2: MNHEY, SMNVEV (reference sequence). The CDR3 loop is CASRYGLAGNEQFF. In DNA form, the CDR3 reads TGTGCCAGCAGATACGGACTAGCCGGCAATGAGCAGTTCTTC.

The chain couples TRBV5-4 to TRBJ2-3; 9 bases agree with TRBD1. Trimming removed 0 bases from V and 7 bases from J; junction bases left unmatched: 9. CDR1 and CDR2 (germline): SGHNT, YYREEE (reference sequence). The CDR3 sequence is 16 residues long. DNA of the CDR3: TGTGCCAGCAGCTTGGTAACAGGGGGCGCTCTAAATACGCAGTATTTT. Amino acids: CASSLVTGGALNTQYF.

This chain uses TRBV7-8 with TRBJ2-5; TRBD1 matches at 9 bases. The CDR3 spans 16 residues. The germline gives CDR1 SGHVS, CDR2 FQNEAQ. V was clipped by 1 base and J by 4 bases; unmatched bases: 7. The DNA of the CDR3 is TGTGCCAGCAGCTTAGAGTCCGGACAGGGGCGAGAGACCCAGTACTTC. This codes for CASSLESGQGRETQYF.

The chain couples TRBV10-3 to TRBJ2-7; a possible D gene is TRBD2 (5 bases). CDR3 length equals 11 residues. Trimming cost V 10 bases and J 6 bases, with 13 bases left between them. Germline CDR1 ENHRY, CDR2 SYGVKD. CDR3: CATTRAGEQYF. CDR3 nucleotides: TGTGCCACTACTAGGGCAGGCGAGCAGTACTTC.

As for this clone: An end of the junction differs from the germline gene, which may be a read error. The V gene is TRBV29-1, the J gene TRBJ1-2; TRBD1 aligns across 9 bases. The CDR3 spans 16 residues. Germline V gene sequence: CDR1 SQVTM, CDR2 ANQGSEA. CDR3 coding DNA: TGCAGCGTTGAAGCCAGGGGACAGGGTTTTTTCTATGGCTACGCCTTC. Its protein is CSVEARGQGFFYGYAF.